The TCR beta chain described here comes from a study of T cells in Graves' hyperthyroidism and ophthalmopathy. Overall study: Specimen type is peripheral blood, collected at initial diagnosis prior to any treatment.

Study results and limitations: Separating ophthalmopathy from stable hyperthyroidism was achieved by a 13 V-J model.

This clonotype was picked up a small number of times. Its antigen remains unknown. Diagnoses used clinical symptoms, serum thyroxine and TRAb, thyroid ultrasound and orbital computed tomography. Using around 10 ml of fresh peripheral blood, PBMCs were prepared. Using RNA transcripts as the source, TCR beta CDR3 regions were amplified. First-round RT-PCR targeting the TCR CDR3 was performed with the HTBI primer set. MiXCR, run by TCRdb on the multiplex PCR reads, gives a single entry per CDR3 protein. The table lists approximately 380,000 distinct CDR3 sequences, roughly 18% of them singletons. The CDR3 extends over 13 amino acids. Trimming at V came to 4 bases and at J to 7 bases, leaving 4 bases not matched to a gene. CDR1 is SGHAT and CDR2 is FQNNGV in the germline V gene.

The gene calls are TRBV11-2 and TRBJ2-5; 9 bases match TRBD1. What was sequenced was blood. This TCR came from a man between 18 and 35 years old with Graves' ophthalmopathy. CDR3 in DNA: TGTGCCAGCAGCTCGACAGGGGGATCGACCCAGTACTTC. It encodes CASSSTGGSTQYF.